This entry lists 25 T cell receptor beta chains sequenced from one sample in a study of shared clonotypes between healthy human individuals. TCRdb's copy holds only in-frame clones and misses some; the assay was immunoSEQ multiplex PCR. The data show over a million clones, approximately 78% seen once. Sequencing used memory CD4+ T cells from PBMCs. Documented subset: CD45RA-negative fraction. The receptors come from a young man in good health. Some clones in this sample may be carry-over from other donors' samples.

This chain links TRBV7-2 with TRBJ2-5, with D perhaps TRBD1 or TRBD2 (6 bases each). The germline V gene encodes CDR1 SGHTA and CDR2 FQGNSA. V lost 1 base and J 6 bases, leaving 12 bases between the germline ends. CDR3 length: 14 amino acids. As DNA, the CDR3 is TGTGCCAGCAGCTTAGTGGGGGGCGGACAGACCCAGTACTTC. As protein: CASSLVGGGQTQYF.

As concerns this clone: A much larger clone differs by one base, so this may be a read error. This CDR3 is also generated by other DNA sequences in the sample. The CDR3 protein is CASSLLDTEAFF. The CDR3, as DNA: TGTGCCAGCAGTTTACTGGACACTGAAGCTTTCTTT. The V and J genes are TRBV28 and TRBJ1-1; D gene uncertain. The germline CDR1 and CDR2 sequences are MDHEN and SYDVKM. V lost 2 bases and J lost 3, with 4 bases in between. The CDR3 totals 12 residues.

At least ten counts were recorded for this clone. The V and J genes are TRBV7-2 and TRBJ2-2; D is uncertain. Germline-derived CDR1 and CDR2 are SGHTA and FQGNSA. Trimming took 4 bases from V and 6 from J, leaving 12 bases between them. This CDR3 comprises 14 residues. CDR3 sequence (DNA): TGTGCCAGCAGCTCCGTAGTATCTGCCGGGGAGCTGTTTTTT. Encoded protein: CASSSVVSAGELFF.

V usage is TRBV15 and J usage is TRBJ1-1; 7 bases map to TRBD1. Germline CDR1 LNHNV, CDR2 YYDKDF (reference sequence). CDR3 length equals 12 residues. The V gene end was trimmed by 1 base and the J gene end by 12 bases; junction bases not matched to a gene: 5. This CDR3 is CATSRGQGGTFF. The CDR3 DNA reads TGTGCCACCAGCAGAGGACAGGGAGGGACTTTCTTT.

Remarks on this clone: This CDR3 is also generated by other DNA sequences in the sample. The chain links TRBV6-5 to TRBJ2-1, with 8 bases fitting TRBD2. CDR1 is MNHEY, CDR2 SVGAGI, per germline. V was pared by 4 bases and J by 0 bases, with 2 bases of the junction left unmatched. The CDR3 covers 15 residues. In nucleotides, the CDR3 is TGTGCCAGCAGTTTAGCGGGATCCTCCTACAATGAGCAGTTCTTC. Encoded protein: CASSLAGSSYNEQFF.

The rearrangement uses TRBV28 and TRBJ1-5; D is possibly TRBD1 (6 bases). Germline-derived CDR1 and CDR2 are MDHEN and SYDVKM. The ends were cut back, 6 bases at V and 9 bases at J, with 18 bases in the middle. The CDR3 sequence is 14 residues long. The CDR3, as DNA: TGTGCCAGCAGCGGGGAGGGGGGCGGACGGCCCCAGCATTTT. Protein: CASSGEGGGRPQHF.

This chain joins TRBV6-5 and TRBJ1-2, with D possibly TRBD1 on 5 matching bases. The CDR3 has 14 amino acids. Trimming pared 5 bases from V and 13 bases from J, leaving 23 bases between. Germline CDR1 reads MNHEY; CDR2 reads SVGAGI. CDR3 bases: TGTGCCAGCAGTCCTTGGGGCGGCGCCCGAGGGCTCACCTTC. Translating it yields CASSPWGGARGLTF.

This chain links TRBV11-1 with TRBJ2-7; 7 bases agree with TRBD2. With V trimmed by 5 bases and J by 4 bases, 11 bases remained unmatched. The germline V gene has CDR1 SGHAT and CDR2 FQDESV (reference sequence). The CDR3 has 15 amino acids. CDR3: CASSPSGFNRYEQYF. The CDR3 DNA is TGTGCCAGCAGCCCTAGCGGCTTTAATCGGTACGAGCAGTACTTC.

The chain has TRBV27 and TRBJ2-7, with 9 bases fitting TRBD1. The V gene's germline CDR1 is MNHEY and CDR2 SMNVEV (reference sequence). After removal of 6 bases from V and 6 bases from J, the junction contained 9 bases not matched to a gene. This CDR3 spans 14 amino acids. The DNA of the CDR3 is TGTGCCAGCAGGCCTCGGGACAGGGAAGGCGAGCAGTACTTC. It is translated as CASRPRDREGEQYF.

The V gene is TRBV29-1, the J gene TRBJ1-2, with D hard to call. The CDR3 length is 11 residues. From germline, CDR1 is SQVTM and CDR2 ANQGSEA. V was clipped by 4 bases and J by 2 bases, with 5 bases between them. As DNA, the CDR3 is TGCAGCGTTGGAGAGAACTATGGCTACACCTTC. Translating gives CSVGENYGYTF.

The count of this clone is one. This chain connects TRBV6-5 to TRBJ2-4, with TRBD1 matching over 7 bases. The CDR3 runs 14 residues. The V segment lost 0 bases and the J segment 9 bases; nucleotides outside the gene matches: 5. Germline V gene sequence: CDR1 MNHEY, CDR2 SVGAGI. The CDR3 DNA sequence: TGTGCCAGCAGTTACTCTACAGGGGTAGGCATTCAGTACTTC. Protein: CASSYSTGVGIQYF.

The J gene is TRBJ2-5, the V gene TRBV9; TRBD2 matches at 7 bases. This CDR3 spans 16 amino acids. Germline V gene lookup returns CDR1 SGDLS and CDR2 YYNGEE. Germline trimming cut 4 bases from V and 3 bases from J; bases unmatched to any gene: 12. The DNA for the CDR3 is TGTGCCAGCAGCCTACGCGGGACTAATTTTAAAGAGACCCAGTACTTC. Its translation is CASSLRGTNFKETQYF.

Regarding this clone: A far larger clone is a single base away, which makes a read error likely. The chain uses TRBV11-2 and TRBJ2-3; D is ambiguous. Germline assignment: CDR1 SGHAT and CDR2 FQNNGV. With 5 bases removed from V and 1 base from J, the gap between germline ends came to 1 base. The CDR3 totals 11 residues. CDR3 sequence reads: CASSRTDTQYF. The CDR3 DNA sequence: TGTGCCAGCAGCCGCACAGATACGCAGTATTTT.

V and J are TRBV19 and TRBJ2-1; 7 nucleotides match TRBD2. The CDR3 length is 14 residues. V shed 10 bases, J shed 6 bases, and the junction held 12 bases outside the gene matches. Germline V lookup: CDR1 LNHDA, CDR2 SQIVND (reference sequence). CDR3 DNA sequence: TGTGCCACTACGGCGGCGGGAGCGCGCAATGAGCAGTTCTTC. This sequence encodes CATTAAGARNEQFF.

This clone was detected many times. The chain uses TRBV7-2 and TRBJ2-7; 7 positions match TRBD1. Germline V CDR1 and CDR2: SGHTA, FQGNSA. CDR3 length equals 15 residues. The V segment lost 1 base and the J segment 3 bases; nucleotides outside the gene matches: 6. The CDR3 loop is CASSLVSGQSYEQYF. The CDR3 DNA reads as TGTGCCAGCAGCTTAGTTTCGGGACAGAGCTACGAGCAGTACTTC.

The chain links TRBV19 to TRBJ2-4; tentative D call: TRBD1 (5 bases). V gave up 0 bases and J gave up 7 bases, with 13 bases separating them. CDR3 size: 15 residues. Germline loops: CDR1 LNHDA, CDR2 SQIVND (reference sequence). The CDR3, as DNA: TGTGCCAGTAGTATAGATTCGCAGGGAAGGAACATTCAGTACTTC. It yields the protein CASSIDSQGRNIQYF. The full variable domain, with the rest looked up from reference TRBV19 and TRBJ2-4, is DGGITQSPKYLFRKEGQNVTLSCEQNLNHDAMYWYRQDPGQGLRLIYYSQIVNDFQKGDIAEGYSVSREKKESFPLTVTSAQKNPTAFYLCASSIDSQGRNIQYFGAGTRLSVL.

The chain has TRBV5-1 and TRBJ2-3; D unresolved. The CDR3 extends over 14 amino acids. V was trimmed by 0 bases and J by 1 base, leaving 6 bases between them. Per germline, CDR1 SGHRS and CDR2 YFSETQ. The CDR3 loop reads CASSLVQGTDTQYF. Written as DNA, the CDR3 is TGCGCCAGCAGCTTGGTTCAGGGCACAGATACGCAGTATTTT. Full variable domain (rest looked up from reference TRBV5-1 and TRBJ2-3): KAGVTQTPRYLIKTRGQQVTLSCSPISGHRSVSWYQQTPGQGLQFLFEYFSETQRNKGNFPGRFSGRQFSNSRSEMNVSTLELGDSALYLCASSLVQGTDTQYFGPGTRLTVL.

The sample holds a few counts of this clone. The gene calls are TRBV7-9 and TRBJ2-6, with D hard to call. V dropped 5 bases and J dropped 4 bases, with 12 bases sitting between them. This CDR3 has 15 amino acids. Germline values: CDR1 SEHNR, CDR2 FQNEAQ (reference sequence). The CDR3 DNA is TGTGCCAGCAGCACATATGCCACGGGGGCCAACGTCCTGACTTTC. Its translation is CASSTYATGANVLTF.

CDR3 amino acids: CASSAGQGLNEQYF. CDR3 bases: TGTGCCAGCAGTGCGGGACAGGGGTTAAACGAGCAGTACTTC. This sequence joins TRBV6-6 and TRBJ2-7; 10 nucleotides match TRBD1. Unmatched junction bases numbered 6, after V lost 5 bases and J lost 5 bases. Germline CDR1 and CDR2: MNHNY and SVGAGI (reference sequence). CDR3 size: 14 residues.

This clone came up a few times. CDR3: CASSMGLNPSETQYF. CDR3 DNA sequence: TGTGCCAGTAGTATGGGCCTCAACCCTTCTGAGACCCAGTACTTC. This chain connects TRBV19 to TRBJ2-5; D is ambiguous. The V end was cut by 3 bases, the J end by 5 bases, with 16 bases between. The CDR3 is made up of 15 amino acids. The germline V gene has CDR1 LNHDA and CDR2 SQIVND (reference sequence).

The rearrangement joins TRBV10-1 to TRBJ1-5; 8 bases align to TRBD1. The CDR3 extends over 13 amino acids. The V segment lost 6 bases and the J segment 5 bases; nucleotides outside the gene matches: 3. CDR1 and CDR2 (germline): WNHNN, SYGVQD (reference sequence). The chain's CDR3 is CASRPDRDQPQHF. The CDR3 DNA follows: TGCGCCAGCAGGCCGGACAGGGATCAGCCCCAGCATTTT.

This clone came up many times. The same CDR3 can be traced to other DNA sequences in this sample. V usage is TRBV30 and J usage is TRBJ1-3; tentatively, D is TRBD1 (5 bases). CDR1 is GTSNPN, CDR2 SVGIG, per germline (reference sequence). The CDR3 length is 14 residues. The V end lost 2 bases, the J end lost 0 bases, and 8 bases lay between the germline ends. The CDR3 loop reads CAWSTGFSGNTIYF. As DNA, the CDR3 is TGTGCCTGGAGTACAGGTTTCTCTGGAAACACCATATATTTT.

The CDR3 DNA follows: TGCGCCAGCAGCCAAGGAGGACAGGGAGTGATGAGCAATCAGCCCCAGCATTTT. Its translation is CASSQGGQGVMSNQPQHF. The chain recombines TRBV4-1 with TRBJ1-5; the match to TRBD1 covers 8 bases. The CDR3 has 18 residues. V shed 1 base and J 1 base; nucleotides not matched to a gene: 9. Germline V CDR1 and CDR2: MGHRA, YSYEKL.

The chain links TRBV10-3 to TRBJ2-1, with TRBD2 matching 13 bases. Germline CDR1 reads ENHRY; CDR2 reads SYGVKD. Trimming removed 7 bases from V and 2 bases from J; junction bases left unmatched: 5. This CDR3 spans 16 amino acids. The CDR3: CAITGTSGTAYNEQFF. Here the CDR3 DNA reads TGTGCCATCACCGGGACTAGCGGGACCGCCTACAATGAGCAGTTCTTC.

This clone appeared a single time. Other DNA sequences in the same sample also yield this CDR3. The chain recombines TRBV6-5 with TRBJ1-5; 10 bases map to TRBD1. The germline V gene encodes CDR1 MNHEY and CDR2 SVGAGI. Trimming at V came to 6 bases and at J to 6 bases, leaving 2 bases not matched to a gene. The length of the CDR3 is 13 residues. CDR3 sequence (DNA): TGTGCCAGCAGCCGGGACAGGGGTCAGCCCCAGCATTTT. Translation gives CASSRDRGQPQHF.